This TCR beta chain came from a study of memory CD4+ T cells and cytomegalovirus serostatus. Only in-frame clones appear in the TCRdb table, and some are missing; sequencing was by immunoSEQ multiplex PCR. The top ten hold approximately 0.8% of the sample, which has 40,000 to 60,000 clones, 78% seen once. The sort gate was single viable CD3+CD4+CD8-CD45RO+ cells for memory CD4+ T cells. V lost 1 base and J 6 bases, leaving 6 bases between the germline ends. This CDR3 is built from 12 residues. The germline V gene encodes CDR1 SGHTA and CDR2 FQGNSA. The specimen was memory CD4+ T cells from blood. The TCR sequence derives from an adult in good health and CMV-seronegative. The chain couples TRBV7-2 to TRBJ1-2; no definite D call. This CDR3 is CASSLDLDGYTF. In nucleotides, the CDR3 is TGTGCCAGCAGCTTAGATCTCGATGGCTACACCTTC.